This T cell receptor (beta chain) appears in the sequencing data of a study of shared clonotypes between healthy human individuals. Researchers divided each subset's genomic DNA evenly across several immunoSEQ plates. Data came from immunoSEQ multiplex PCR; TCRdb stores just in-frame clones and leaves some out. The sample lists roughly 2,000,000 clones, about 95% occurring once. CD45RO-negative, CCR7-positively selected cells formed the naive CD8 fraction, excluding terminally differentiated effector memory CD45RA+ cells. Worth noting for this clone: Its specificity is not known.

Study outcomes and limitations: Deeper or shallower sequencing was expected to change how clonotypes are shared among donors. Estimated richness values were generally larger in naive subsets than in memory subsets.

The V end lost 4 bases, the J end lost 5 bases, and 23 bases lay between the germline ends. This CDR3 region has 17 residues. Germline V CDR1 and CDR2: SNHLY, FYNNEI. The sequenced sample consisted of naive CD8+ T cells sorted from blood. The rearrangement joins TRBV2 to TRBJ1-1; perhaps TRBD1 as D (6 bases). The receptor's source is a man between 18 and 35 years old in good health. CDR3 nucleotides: TGTGCCAGCAGTGTCCCGTCGGGGGCCGCCTCGTGGACTGAAGCTTTCTTT. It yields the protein CASSVPSGAASWTEAFF.